This TCR beta chain was obtained from a study of control samples from healthy donors and cancer patients. Looked up from germline, CDR1 is SGHNT and CDR2 is YYREEE (reference sequence). V lost 3 bases, J lost 5 bases, and 14 bases lay in between. This CDR3 has 14 amino acids. Generated by immunoSEQ multiplex PCR, the TCRdb table keeps only in-frame clones and is missing some. The table includes about 73,000 clones, about 90% detected once. The sample consisted of PBMCs. The receptor comes from a man aged 60 to 69 with lung cancer. This sequence joins TRBV5-4 and TRBJ2-5; a weak D match, TRBD2 (5 bases). In DNA form, the CDR3 reads TGTGCCAGCAGCTACGGACTGGACGGGGAGACCCAGTACTTC. The encoded protein is CASSYGLDGETQYF.